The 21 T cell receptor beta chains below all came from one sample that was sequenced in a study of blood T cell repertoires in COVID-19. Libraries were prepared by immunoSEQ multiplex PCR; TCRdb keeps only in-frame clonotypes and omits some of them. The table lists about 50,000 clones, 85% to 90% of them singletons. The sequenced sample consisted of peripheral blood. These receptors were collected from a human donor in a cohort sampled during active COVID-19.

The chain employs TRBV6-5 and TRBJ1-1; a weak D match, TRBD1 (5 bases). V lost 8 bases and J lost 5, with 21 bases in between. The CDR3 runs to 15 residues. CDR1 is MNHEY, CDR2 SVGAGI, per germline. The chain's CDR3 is CASGEKKGLGTEAFF. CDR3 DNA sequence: TGTGCCAGCGGGGAAAAAAAGGGGCTGGGGACTGAAGCTTTCTTT.

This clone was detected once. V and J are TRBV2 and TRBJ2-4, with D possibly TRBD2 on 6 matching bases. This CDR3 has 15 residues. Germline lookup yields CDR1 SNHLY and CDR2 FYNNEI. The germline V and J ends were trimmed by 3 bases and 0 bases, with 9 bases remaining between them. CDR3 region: CASSDGGLAKNIQYF. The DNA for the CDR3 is TGTGCCAGCAGTGATGGGGGACTAGCCAAAAACATTCAGTACTTC.

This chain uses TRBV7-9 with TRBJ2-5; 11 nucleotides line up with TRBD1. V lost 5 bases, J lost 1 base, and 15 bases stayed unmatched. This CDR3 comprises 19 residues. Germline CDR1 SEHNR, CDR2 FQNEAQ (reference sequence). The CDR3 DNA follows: TGTGCCAGCAGCCCCGGGACAGGGGGTAAACATAGGGGCCAAGAGACCCAGTACTTC. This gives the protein CASSPGTGGKHRGQETQYF. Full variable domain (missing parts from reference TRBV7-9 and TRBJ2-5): DTGVSQNPRHKITKRGQNVTFRCDPISEHNRLYWYRQTLGQGPEFLTYFQNEAQLEKSRLLSDRFSAERPKGSFSTLEIQRTEQGDSAMYLCASSPGTGGKHRGQETQYFGPGTRLLVL.

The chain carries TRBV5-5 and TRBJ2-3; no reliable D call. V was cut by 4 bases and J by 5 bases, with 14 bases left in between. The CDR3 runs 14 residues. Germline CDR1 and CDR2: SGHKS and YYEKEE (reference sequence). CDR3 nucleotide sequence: TGTGCCAGCAGCCCGATCGGAGCGCTAGATACGCAGTATTTT. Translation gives CASSPIGALDTQYF. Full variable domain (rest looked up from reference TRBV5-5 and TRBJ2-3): DAGVTQSPTHLIKTRGQQVTLRCSPISGHKSVSWYQQVLGQGPQFIFQYYEKEERGRGNFPDRFSARQFPNYSSELNVNALLLGDSALYLCASSPIGALDTQYFGPGTRLTVL.

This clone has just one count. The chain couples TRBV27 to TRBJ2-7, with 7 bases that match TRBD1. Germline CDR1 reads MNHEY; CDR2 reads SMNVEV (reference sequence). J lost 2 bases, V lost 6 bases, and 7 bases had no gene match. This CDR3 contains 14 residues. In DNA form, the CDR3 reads TGTGCCAGCAGCGGGACAGAGCCCGCCTACGAGCAGTACTTC. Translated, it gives CASSGTEPAYEQYF.

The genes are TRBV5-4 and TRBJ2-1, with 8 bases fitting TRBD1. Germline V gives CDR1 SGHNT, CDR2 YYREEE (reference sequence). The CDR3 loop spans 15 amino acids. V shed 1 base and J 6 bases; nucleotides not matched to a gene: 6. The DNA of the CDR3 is TGTGCCAGCAGCTTGAGGCAGGGGGCGCGCAATGAGCAGTTCTTC. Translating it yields CASSLRQGARNEQFF.

The DNA for the CDR3 is TGCGCCAGCAAGGGGACAGGGGGAGCCAAAAACATTCAGTACTTC. Translating it yields CASKGTGGAKNIQYF. This sequence joins TRBV10-1 and TRBJ2-4; 11 nucleotides agree with TRBD1. The CDR3 contains 15 residues. The V and J ends lost 7 bases and 0 bases, in that order; junction bases with no gene match: 2. Per germline, CDR1 WNHNN and CDR2 SYGVQD (reference sequence).

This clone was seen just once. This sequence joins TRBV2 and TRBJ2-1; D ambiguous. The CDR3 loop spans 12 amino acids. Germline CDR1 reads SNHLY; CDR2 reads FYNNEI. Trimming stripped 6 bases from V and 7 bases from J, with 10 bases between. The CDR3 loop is CASRENGNEQFF. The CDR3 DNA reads TGTGCCAGCAGAGAGAACGGGAATGAGCAGTTCTTC.

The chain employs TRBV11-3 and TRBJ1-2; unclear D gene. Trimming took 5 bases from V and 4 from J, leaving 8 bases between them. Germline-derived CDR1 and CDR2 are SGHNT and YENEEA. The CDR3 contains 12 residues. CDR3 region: CASSRAAYGYTF. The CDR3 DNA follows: TGTGCCAGCAGCCGCGCGGCCTATGGCTACACCTTC.

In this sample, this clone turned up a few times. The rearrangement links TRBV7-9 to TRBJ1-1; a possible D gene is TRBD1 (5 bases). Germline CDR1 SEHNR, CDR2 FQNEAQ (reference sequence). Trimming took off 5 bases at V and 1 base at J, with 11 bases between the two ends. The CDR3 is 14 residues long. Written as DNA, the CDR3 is TGTGCCAGCAGCCCAGGCAGGGCGAACACTGAAGCTTTCTTT. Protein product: CASSPGRANTEAFF.

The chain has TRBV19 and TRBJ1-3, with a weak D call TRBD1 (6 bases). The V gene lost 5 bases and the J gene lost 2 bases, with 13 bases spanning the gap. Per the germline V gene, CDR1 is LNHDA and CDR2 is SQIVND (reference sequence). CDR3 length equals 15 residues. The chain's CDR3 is CASSARDNAGNTIYF. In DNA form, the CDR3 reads TGTGCCAGTAGTGCCCGGGACAACGCTGGAAACACCATATATTTT. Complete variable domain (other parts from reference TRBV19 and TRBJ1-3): DGGITQSPKYLFRKEGQNVTLSCEQNLNHDAMYWYRQDPGQGLRLIYYSQIVNDFQKGDIAEGYSVSREKKESFPLTVTSAQKNPTAFYLCASSARDNAGNTIYFGEGSWLTVV.

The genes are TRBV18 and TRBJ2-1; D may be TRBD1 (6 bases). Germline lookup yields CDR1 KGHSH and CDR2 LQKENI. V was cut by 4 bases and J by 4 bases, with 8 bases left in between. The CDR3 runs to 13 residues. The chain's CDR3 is CASSLGQYNEQFF. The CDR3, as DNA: TGTGCCAGCTCACTAGGACAGTACAATGAGCAGTTCTTC.

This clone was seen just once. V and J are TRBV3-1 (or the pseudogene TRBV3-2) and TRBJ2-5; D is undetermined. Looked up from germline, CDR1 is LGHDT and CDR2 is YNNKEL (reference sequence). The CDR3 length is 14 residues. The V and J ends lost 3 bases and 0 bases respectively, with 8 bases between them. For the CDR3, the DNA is TGTGCCAGCAGCCAGCGACACAACCAAGAGACCCAGTACTTC. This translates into CASSQRHNQETQYF.

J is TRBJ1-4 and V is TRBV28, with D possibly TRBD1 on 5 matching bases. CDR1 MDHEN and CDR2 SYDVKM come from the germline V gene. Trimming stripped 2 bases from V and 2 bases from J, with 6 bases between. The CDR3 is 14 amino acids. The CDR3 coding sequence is TGTGCCAGCAGTTTACCAGGGACTAATGAAAAACTGTTTTTT. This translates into CASSLPGTNEKLFF.

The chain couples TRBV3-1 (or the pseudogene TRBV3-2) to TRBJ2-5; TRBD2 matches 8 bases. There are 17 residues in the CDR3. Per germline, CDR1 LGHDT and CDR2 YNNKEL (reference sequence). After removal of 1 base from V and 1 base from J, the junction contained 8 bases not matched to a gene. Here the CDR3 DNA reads TGTGCCAGCAGCCAAGGGTCCGGGGGGGCGTCCCAAGAGACCCAGTACTTC. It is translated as CASSQGSGGASQETQYF.

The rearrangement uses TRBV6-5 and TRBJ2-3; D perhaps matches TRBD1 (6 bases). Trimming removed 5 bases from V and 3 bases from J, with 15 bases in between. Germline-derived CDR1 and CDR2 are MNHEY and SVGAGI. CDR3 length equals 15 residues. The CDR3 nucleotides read TGTGCCAGCAGTCGCCGAGGGGGTTTGACAGATACGCAGTATTTT. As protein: CASSRRGGLTDTQYF.

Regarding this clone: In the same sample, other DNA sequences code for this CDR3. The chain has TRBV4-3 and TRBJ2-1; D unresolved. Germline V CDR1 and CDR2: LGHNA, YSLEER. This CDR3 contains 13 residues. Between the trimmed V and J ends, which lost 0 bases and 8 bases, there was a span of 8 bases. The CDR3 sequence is CASSQDRAYEQFF. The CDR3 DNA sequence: TGCGCCAGCAGCCAAGATCGAGCGTATGAGCAGTTCTTC.

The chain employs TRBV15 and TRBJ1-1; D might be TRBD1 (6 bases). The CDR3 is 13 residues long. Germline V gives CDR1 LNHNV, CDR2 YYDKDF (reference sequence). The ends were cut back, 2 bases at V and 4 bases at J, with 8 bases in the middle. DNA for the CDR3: TGTGCCACCAGCAGAACAGGGAGCACTGAAGCTTTCTTT. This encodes CATSRTGSTEAFF. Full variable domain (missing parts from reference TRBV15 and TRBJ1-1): DAMVIQNPRYQVTQFGKPVTLSCSQTLNHNVMYWYQQKSSQAPKLLFHYYDKDFNNEADTPDNFQSRRPNTSFCFLDIRSPGLGDTAMYLCATSRTGSTEAFFGQGTRLTVV.

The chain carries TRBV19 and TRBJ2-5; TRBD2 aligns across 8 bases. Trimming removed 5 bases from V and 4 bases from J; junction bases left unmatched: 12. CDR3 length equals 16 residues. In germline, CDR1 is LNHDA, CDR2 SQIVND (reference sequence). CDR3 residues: CASSRRTAGETETQYF. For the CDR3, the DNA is TGTGCCAGTAGTCGCCGAACAGCGGGAGAAACAGAGACCCAGTACTTC.

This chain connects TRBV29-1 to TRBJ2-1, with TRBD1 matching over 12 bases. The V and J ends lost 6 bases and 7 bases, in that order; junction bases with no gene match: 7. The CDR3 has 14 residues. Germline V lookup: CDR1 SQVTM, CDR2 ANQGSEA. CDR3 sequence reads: CSVDPGQGANEQFF. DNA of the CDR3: TGCAGCGTAGATCCGGGACAGGGGGCAAATGAGCAGTTCTTC.

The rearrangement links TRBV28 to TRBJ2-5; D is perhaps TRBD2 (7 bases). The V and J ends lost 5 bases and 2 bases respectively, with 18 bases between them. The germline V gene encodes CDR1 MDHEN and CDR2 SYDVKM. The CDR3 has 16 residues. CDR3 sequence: CASSLGIGGGQETQYF. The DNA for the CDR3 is TGTGCCAGCAGTCTAGGCATAGGGGGGGGACAAGAGACCCAGTACTTC.